Following are 13 T cell receptor beta chains from one sample sequenced in a study of CD8 T cells in Susac syndrome. RNA in amounts of 0.5 to 1 ug was reverse transcribed with random hexamers. One entry per CDR3 protein results from TCRdb running MiXCR on the immunoSEQ multiplex PCR reads. The table shows about 140,000 distinct CDR3 sequences, with around 96% occurring only once. Sequenced: CD4+ T cells from PBMCs. Receptors were obtained from a human donor with multiple sclerosis.

This chain connects TRBV11-1 to TRBJ1-1, with D unclear. The CDR3 runs to 13 residues. Trimming left V 2 bases short and J 4 bases short, with 8 bases between. In germline, CDR1 is SGHAT, CDR2 FQDESV (reference sequence). The CDR3 DNA follows: TGTGCCAGCAGCTTAAGATATCGCACTGAAGCTTTCTTT. Residues: CASSLRYRTEAFF.

The V gene is TRBV4-1, the J gene TRBJ1-2; D is undetermined. The CDR3 has 13 residues. V dropped 0 bases and J dropped 6 bases, with 8 bases sitting between them. The V gene's germline CDR1 is MGHRA and CDR2 YSYEKL. In DNA, the CDR3 is TGCGCCAGCAGCCAAGAGATAACTGATGGCTACACCTTC. Its translation is CASSQEITDGYTF.

The rearrangement links TRBV20-1 to TRBJ2-5; the D is unclear. There are 14 residues in the CDR3. Germline loops: CDR1 DFQATT, CDR2 SNEGSKA (reference sequence). V was pared by 0 bases and J by 4 bases, with 12 bases between. The CDR3 nucleotides are TGCAGTGCTAGAGATCTCTTACACGGAGAGACCCAGTACTTC. It encodes CSARDLLHGETQYF.

The V gene is TRBV2, the J gene TRBJ1-1; 7 bases fit TRBD1. CDR1 is SNHLY, CDR2 FYNNEI, per germline. This CDR3 region has 14 residues. V lost 3 bases, J lost 3 bases, and 4 bases stayed unmatched. CDR3 in amino acids: CASSDEGADTEAFF. CDR3 DNA: TGTGCCAGCAGTGATGAGGGGGCGGACACTGAAGCTTTCTTT.

This rearrangement joins TRBV18 to TRBJ2-5; TRBD2 is a possible D gene (5 bases). Trimming removed 1 base from V and 2 bases from J, with 5 bases in between. Per the germline V gene, CDR1 is KGHSH and CDR2 is LQKENI. The CDR3 has 13 amino acids. CDR3 in amino acids: CASSPRGQETQYF. The CDR3 nucleotides read TGTGCCAGCTCACCACGAGGGCAAGAGACCCAGTACTTC.

This chain joins TRBV2 and TRBJ2-5; 10 bases are shared with TRBD2. The CDR3 has 16 residues. V shed 4 bases and J 4 bases; nucleotides not matched to a gene: 9. Germline CDR1 and CDR2: SNHLY and FYNNEI. CDR3 residues: CASSASVAGGGETQYF. CDR3 nucleotides: TGTGCCAGCAGTGCATCGGTAGCGGGGGGCGGAGAGACCCAGTACTTC.

V usage is TRBV18 and J usage is TRBJ1-1; D is possibly TRBD1 (6 bases). CDR1 and CDR2 (germline): KGHSH, LQKENI. The CDR3 is 18 amino acids. The germline V and J ends were trimmed by 3 bases and 0 bases, with 20 bases remaining between them. CDR3: CASSPFERQGGMNTEAFF. DNA of the CDR3: TGTGCCAGCTCACCTTTTGAACGCCAAGGGGGTATGAACACTGAAGCTTTCTTT.

V and J are TRBV4-1 and TRBJ2-2, with D unresolved. In germline, CDR1 is MGHRA, CDR2 YSYEKL. The CDR3 spans 15 residues. The V end lost 8 bases, the J end lost 1 base, and 14 bases lay between the germline ends. As DNA, the CDR3 is TGCGCCAGCGGACCCCCGACTGTGAACACCGGGGAGCTGTTTTTT. This translates into CASGPPTVNTGELFF.

The rearrangement joins TRBV6-2 or TRBV6-3 to TRBJ1-2; 7 nucleotides align to TRBD1. J gave up 8 bases and V 11 bases, and 8 bases lay outside the gene matches. Germline V CDR1 and CDR2: MNHEY, SVGEGT. The CDR3 spans 11 residues. CDR3 protein: CAGRGQSGYTF. Written as DNA, the CDR3 is TGTGCCGGCCGGGGACAGTCCGGCTACACCTTC.

This clonotype was detected only once. The rearrangement joins TRBV20-1 to TRBJ2-5; TRBD2 might be the D (6 bases). The CDR3 length is 10 residues. V was shortened by 3 bases and J by 9 bases, with 8 bases between the two germline ends. Germline lookup yields CDR1 DFQATT and CDR2 SNEGSKA (reference sequence). The CDR3 region is CSARDYPQYF. The CDR3 region has the DNA TGCAGTGCTAGGGACTACCCCCAGTACTTC.

This sequence joins TRBV14 and TRBJ1-3, with 8 nucleotides matching TRBD1. The CDR3 covers 15 residues. CDR1 SGHDN and CDR2 FVKESK come from the germline V gene. The trim removed 3 bases at V and 4 bases at J, leaving 5 bases unmatched. The CDR3 loop is CASSHRTGFGNTIYF. The CDR3 DNA sequence: TGTGCCAGCAGCCATCGGACAGGGTTCGGAAACACCATATATTTT.

The chain combines TRBV20-1 with TRBJ2-7, with 7 positions matching TRBD1. Germline values: CDR1 DFQATT, CDR2 SNEGSKA (reference sequence). The V segment lost 6 bases and the J segment 2 bases; nucleotides outside the gene matches: 13. This CDR3 region has 15 residues. CDR3 coding DNA: TGCAGTGCCAAACCCCCTCGACAGGGCGCCTACGAGCAGTACTTC. Translation gives CSAKPPRQGAYEQYF.

The chain uses TRBV19 and TRBJ2-1; 13 bases line up with TRBD2. CDR1 and CDR2 from the germline V gene are LNHDA and SQIVND (reference sequence). This CDR3 spans 12 amino acids. With 9 bases clipped from V and 13 bases from J, the junction kept 6 bases outside the gene matches. The CDR3 region has the DNA TGTGCCAGCCGGAGGACTAGCGGGGGACAGTTCTTC. Protein: CASRRTSGGQFF.